This passage covers 4 T cell receptor beta chains from one sample sequenced in a study of cytomegalovirus exposure and HLA in healthy donors (dated by TCRdb to 2016 to 2017). Library prep was done by the immunoSEQ multiplex PCR assay. A mixture of 60 forward primers for TCR Vbeta segments and 13 reverse primers for TCR Jbeta segments was used in the multiplex PCR. Sourced from immuneACCESS, this table was stored by TCRdb with only in-frame sequences that have V and J called. A share of the clones is absent; for the studies checked, an unresolved V gene accounts for under half, and the remainder has no known explanation. The sample records 11,000 to 15,000 clones, about 60% of which are singletons. The ten biggest clones cover around a sixth of the sample. The sequenced sample consisted of PBMCs. The receptors shown here come from a woman between 50 and 59 years old in good health and CMV-seropositive.

This clone came up once. The gene calls are TRBV9 and TRBJ2-1; TRBD2 agrees at 10 bases. The trim removed 2 bases at V and 8 bases at J, leaving 7 bases unmatched. This CDR3 contains 15 residues. CDR1 is SGDLS, CDR2 YYNGEE, per germline. The CDR3 sequence: CASSVLAGAPDEQFF. The CDR3 nucleotides are TGTGCCAGCAGCGTGCTAGCGGGAGCCCCAGATGAGCAGTTCTTC.

The V call is TRBV2, the J call TRBJ2-7, with D hard to call. Germline loops: CDR1 SNHLY, CDR2 FYNNEI. Trimming cost V 3 bases and J 5 bases, with 5 bases left between them. CDR3 length equals 11 residues. The CDR3 spells CASSERNEQYF. The CDR3 nucleotides read TGTGCCAGCAGTGAGCGGAACGAGCAGTACTTC.

This clone occurred a few times. For the CDR3, the DNA is TGTGCCAGCAGTTTAGGGCCGTTGAATCAGCCCCAGCATTTT. Protein: CASSLGPLNQPQHF. This chain connects TRBV28 to TRBJ1-5; D is ambiguous. Looked up from germline, CDR1 is MDHEN and CDR2 is SYDVKM. V lost 2 bases and J lost 4, with 9 bases in between. The CDR3 has 14 residues.

The chain recombines TRBV4-2 with TRBJ1-5; 9 bases map to TRBD1. There are 15 residues in the CDR3. V lost 5 bases and J lost 0; bases outside the gene matches: 2. Germline V gene sequence: CDR1 LGHNA, CDR2 YNFKEQ. The CDR3 region has the DNA TGTGCCAGCAGCTCGGGACAGGGTAGCAATCAGCCCCAGCATTTT. Amino acid sequence: CASSSGQGSNQPQHF.